The present TCR beta chain was sequenced within a study of blood T cell repertoires in COVID-19. For the study at large: Samples representing acute and convalescent COVID-19 were sourced from the United States, Italy and Spain. The analysed material was cDNA or gDNA that came from T cells, B-cell-depleted T cells, or PBMCs.

Per the original methods: Estimated nucleated cell counts came from reference gene primer amplification. Using immunoSEQ multiplex PCR, the repertoire was profiled, and TCRdb retains in-frame clones only, with some absent. The DNA was the basis for D and trimming; V, J and clone size are from that table. Altogether some 130,000 clones are present, about four fifths being singletons, with the ten largest covering roughly 9%. Germline CDR1 reads KGHSH; CDR2 reads LQKENI. CDR3 length: 15 amino acids. The V gene lost 3 bases and the J gene lost 8 bases, with 14 bases spanning the gap. The chain recombines TRBV18 with TRBJ1-6; unclear D gene. The sequence came from a woman in her fifties or sixties with active or convalescent COVID-19. Sequencing used peripheral blood. This CDR3 reads CASSPGPSSYSPLHF. DNA for the CDR3: TGTGCCAGCTCACCTGGACCTAGCAGCTATTCACCCCTCCACTTT.